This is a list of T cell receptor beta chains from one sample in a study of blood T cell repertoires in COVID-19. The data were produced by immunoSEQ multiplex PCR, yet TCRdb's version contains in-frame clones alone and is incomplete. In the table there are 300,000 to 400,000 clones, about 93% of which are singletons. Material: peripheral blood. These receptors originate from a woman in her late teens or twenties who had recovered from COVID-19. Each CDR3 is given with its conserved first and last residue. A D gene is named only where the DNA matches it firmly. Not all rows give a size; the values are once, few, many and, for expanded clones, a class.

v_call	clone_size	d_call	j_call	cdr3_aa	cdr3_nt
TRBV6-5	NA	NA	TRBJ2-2	CASSYLVGSNTGELFF	TGTGCCAGCAGTTACTTGGTCGGTTCGAACACCGGGGAGCTGTTTTTT
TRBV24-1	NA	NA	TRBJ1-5	CATSLTRGPQHF	TGTGCCACCAGTCTCACCCGGGGGCCCCAGCATTTT
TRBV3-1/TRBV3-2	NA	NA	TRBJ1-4	CASSQARNEKLFF	TGTGCCAGCAGCCAGGCCCGAAATGAAAAACTGTTTTTT
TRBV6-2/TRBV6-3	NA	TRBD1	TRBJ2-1	CASSLDRGTYNEQFF	TGTGCCAGCAGCCTTGACAGGGGCACGTACAATGAGCAGTTCTTC
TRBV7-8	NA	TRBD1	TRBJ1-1	CASSPRDRKTLNTEAFF	TGTGCCAGCAGCCCAAGGGACAGGAAGACACTGAACACTGAAGCTTTCTTT
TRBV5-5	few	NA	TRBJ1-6	CASSLWAGEGSPLHF	TGTGCCAGCAGCTTGTGGGCAGGGGAGGGTTCACCCCTCCACTTT
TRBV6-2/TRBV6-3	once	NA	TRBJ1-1	CASSDGGSTEAFF	TGTGCCAGCAGTGACGGGGGTTCCACTGAAGCTTTCTTT
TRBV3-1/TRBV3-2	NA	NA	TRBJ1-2	CASSSRSKEGGGYTF	TGTGCCAGCAGCTCTAGGTCCAAGGAGGGTGGAGGCTACACCTTC
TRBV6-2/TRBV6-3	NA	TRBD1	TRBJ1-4	CASSDGQEPEKLFF	TGTGCCAGCAGTGACGGACAGGAACCGGAAAAACTGTTTTTT
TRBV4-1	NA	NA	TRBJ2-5	CASSQVGAAPLLETQYF	TGCGCCAGCAGCCAAGTAGGAGCGGCCCCCCTTTTGGAGACCCAGTACTTC
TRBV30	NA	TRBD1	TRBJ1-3	CAWIRQGGPGNTIYF	TGTGCCTGGATCCGTCAAGGGGGCCCAGGAAACACCATATATTTT
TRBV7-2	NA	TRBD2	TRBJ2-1	CASSFGGTSRANEQFF	TGTGCCAGCAGCTTTGGGGGGACTAGCAGGGCGAATGAGCAGTTCTTC
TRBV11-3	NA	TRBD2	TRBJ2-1	CASSPRTSGSHEQFF	TGTGCCAGCAGCCCAAGGACTAGCGGGAGCCATGAGCAGTTCTTC
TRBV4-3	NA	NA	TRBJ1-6	CASSQGGPSSYNSPLHF	TGCGCCAGCAGCCAAGGAGGGCCGAGCTCCTATAATTCACCCCTCCACTTT
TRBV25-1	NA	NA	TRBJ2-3	CASDETGHLKRDTQYF	TGTGCCAGCGATGAAACGGGACACCTGAAGAGGGATACGCAGTATTTT
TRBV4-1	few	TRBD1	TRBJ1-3	CASSQRDRQFTIYF	TGCGCCAGCAGCCAACGGGACAGACAATTCACCATATATTTT
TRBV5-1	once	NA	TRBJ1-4	CASSLARQVKGEKLFF	TGCGCCAGCAGCTTGGCGAGACAGGTGAAAGGGGAAAAACTGTTTTTT
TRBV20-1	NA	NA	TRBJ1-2	CSARDLDGYTF	TGCAGTGCTAGAGATTTAGATGGCTACACCTTC
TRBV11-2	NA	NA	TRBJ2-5	CASSYRSLQETQYF	TGTGCCAGCAGCTACCGGAGTCTCCAAGAGACCCAGTACTTC
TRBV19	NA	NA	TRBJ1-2	CASNIGAGYTF	TGTGCCAGTAACATAGGAGCTGGCTACACCTTC
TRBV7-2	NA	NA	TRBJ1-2	CASSSSTGSVYGYTF	TGTGCCAGCAGCTCATCGACAGGTTCAGTCTATGGCTACACCTTC
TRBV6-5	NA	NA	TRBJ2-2	CASSYSLANTGELFF	TGTGCCAGCAGTTACTCCCTAGCGAACACCGGGGAGCTGTTTTTT
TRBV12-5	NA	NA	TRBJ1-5	CASGLGTRTFNQPQHF	TGTGCTAGTGGTCTAGGGACACGGACTTTCAATCAGCCCCAGCATTTT
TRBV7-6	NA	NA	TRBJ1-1	CASSLTPGMNTEAFF	TGTGCCAGCAGCTTAACTCCGGGTATGAACACTGAAGCTTTCTTT
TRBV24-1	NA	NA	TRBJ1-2	CATSDAGTAFANYGYTF	TGTGCCACCAGTGATGCTGGGACTGCCTTCGCTAACTATGGCTACACCTTC
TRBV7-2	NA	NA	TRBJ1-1	CASSLIQHPGFSFF	TGTGCCAGCAGCTTAATTCAGCACCCAGGGTTTTCTTTCTTT
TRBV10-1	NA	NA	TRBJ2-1	CASSETGSSYNEQFF	TGCGCCAGCAGTGAGACCGGGAGCTCCTACAATGAGCAGTTCTTC
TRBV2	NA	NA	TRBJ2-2	CASSAQAYNTGELFF	TGTGCCAGCAGTGCTCAGGCTTACAACACCGGGGAGCTGTTTTTT
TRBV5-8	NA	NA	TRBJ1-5	CASSSGGRGLSQHF	TGTGCCAGCAGTTCTGGGGGACGGGGACTGTCCCAGCATTTT
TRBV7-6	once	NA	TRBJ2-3	CASSLLANRADTQYF	TGTGCCAGCAGCTTGCTAGCGAACCGTGCAGATACGCAGTATTTT
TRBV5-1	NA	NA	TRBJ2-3	CASSLSSAGISSTDTQYF	TGCGCCAGCAGCTTATCGTCGGCGGGGATATCTAGCACAGATACGCAGTATTTT
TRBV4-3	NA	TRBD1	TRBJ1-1	CASSHPGQGTEAFF	TGCGCCAGCAGCCACCCAGGACAGGGCACTGAAGCTTTCTTT
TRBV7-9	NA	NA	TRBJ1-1	CASSQPGRLNTEAFF	TGTGCCAGCAGCCAGCCTGGCAGACTAAACACTGAAGCTTTCTTT
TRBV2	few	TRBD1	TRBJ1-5	CASSGYRGYQPQHF	TGTGCCAGCAGTGGGTACAGGGGTTACCAGCCCCAGCATTTT
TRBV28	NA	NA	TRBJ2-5	CASTVSQETQYF	TGTGCCAGCACAGTCTCCCAAGAGACCCAGTACTTC
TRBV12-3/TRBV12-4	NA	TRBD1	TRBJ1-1	CASSSDRGGAFF	TGTGCCAGCAGTAGTGACAGGGGCGGAGCTTTCTTT
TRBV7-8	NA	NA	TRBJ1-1	CASSSGGTTEAFF	TGTGCCAGCAGCTCCGGAGGGACCACTGAAGCTTTCTTT
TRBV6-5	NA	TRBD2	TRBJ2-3	CASSSGRGLTDTQYF	TGTGCCAGCTCTAGCGGGAGGGGCCTCACAGATACGCAGTATTTT